These T cell receptor beta chains were read from a single sample in a study of response to subunit inactivated influenza vaccine. TCRdb independently ran MiXCR on the RT-PCR reads; one entry per CDR3 protein. The sample has some 850,000 distinct CDR3 sequences; under 20% are singletons. Source: PBMCs from blood, taken 5 days after vaccination. All receptors come from a man in his fifties or sixties who received an inactivated influenza vaccine. Each CDR3 is given with its conserved first and last residue. Each record gives: D gene, V gene, J gene, clone size, CDR3 DNA, CDR3 protein. D genes are given only for firm matches. The size of a clone is reported for some rows only, either as once, few or many, or as a class for expanded clones.

-,TRBV6-2/TRBV6-3,TRBJ2-1,-,TGTGCCAGCAGTATAGGGGACTCCGTGGGGCAGTTCTTC,CASSIGDSVGQFF
TRBD2,TRBV7-9,TRBJ2-7,few,TGTGCCAGCAGCATTAGCGGGAGGGCGAACGAGCAGTACTTC,CASSISGRANEQYF
-,TRBV5-1,TRBJ2-2,few,TGCGCCAGCAGCTTGGAATCCGTCACCGGGGAGCTGTTTTTT,CASSLESVTGELFF
-,TRBV6-5,TRBJ2-1,few,TGTGCCAGCAGTTACTCCCTGAGCTACAATGAGCAGTTCTTC,CASSYSLSYNEQFF
TRBD2,TRBV6-5,TRBJ2-1,many,TGTGCCAGCAGTTACTCAGCGGGGGCCGGGAATGAGCAGTTCTTC,CASSYSAGAGNEQFF
-,TRBV6-6,TRBJ1-1,many,TGTGCCAGCAGTTACTCGATTACTGAAGCTTTCTTT,CASSYSITEAFF
-,TRBV29-1,TRBJ2-7,-,TGCAGCGTTGAAGTGGCAGGGCAACCCTCCTACTACGAGCAGTACTTC,CSVEVAGQPSYYEQYF
TRBD2,TRBV20-1,TRBJ2-2,-,TGCAGTGCTATTATCAGCGGGGGGGTACACACCGGGGAGCTGTTTTTT,CSAIISGGVHTGELFF
TRBD2,TRBV20-1,TRBJ2-5,-,TGCAGTGCTAGACCCTATACTAGCGCCCAAGAGACCCAGTACTTC,CSARPYTSAQETQYF
-,TRBV2,TRBJ2-7,-,TGTGCCAGCAGTGGACAACTCTACGAGCAGTACTTC,CASSGQLYEQYF
TRBD2,TRBV12-3/TRBV12-4,TRBJ2-1,few,TGTGCCAGCAGGAAGCGGGGGGGCCCTTACAATGAGCAGTTCTTC,CASRKRGGPYNEQFF
-,TRBV3-1,TRBJ2-5,-,TGTGCCAGCAGCCAAGATCCCGGCAGGGATGAGACCCAGTACTTC,CASSQDPGRDETQYF
TRBD2,TRBV5-1,TRBJ2-1,many,TGCGCCAGCAGCTGGAACCTAGCGGGGATAAACTACAATGAGCAGTTCTTC,CASSWNLAGINYNEQFF
-,TRBV7-7,TRBJ2-3,few,TGTGCTAGCAGCCACACTCAGGGCCCTAGCACAGATACGCAGTATTTT,CASSHTQGPSTDTQYF
-,TRBV20-1,TRBJ2-1,many,TGCAGTGCGTACACTAGGGTGGAGGGCAATGAGCAGTTCTTC,CSAYTRVEGNEQFF
-,TRBV12-3/TRBV12-4,TRBJ2-2,-,TGTGCCAGCAGTTTTAGTCACAACCCCGGGGAGCTGTTTTTT,CASSFSHNPGELFF
-,TRBV11-2,TRBJ1-1,-,TGTGCCAGCAGCTGGGGGGCGGGTAGGAACACTGAAGCTTTCTTT,CASSWGAGRNTEAFF
-,TRBV12-3/TRBV12-4,TRBJ1-2,-,TGTGCCAGCAGTTTAATCCCCCAGCAGGATGGCTACACCTTC,CASSLIPQQDGYTF
TRBD1,TRBV24-1,TRBJ2-5,few,TGTGCCACCAGTGACAGGGACAGCCATGAGACCCAGTACTTC,CATSDRDSHETQYF
-,TRBV6-5,TRBJ1-1,-,TGTGCCAGCACCCTCGGCGGTGGGCCGGCTTTCTTT,CASTLGGGPAFF
-,TRBV7-2,TRBJ2-7,few,TGTGCCAGCAGCTTTTTCCCCTCCGAGCAGTACTTC,CASSFFPSEQYF
-,TRBV6-5,TRBJ2-3,-,TGTGCCAGCAGTTACTACTCTCAAACTAGCACAGATACGCAGTATTTT,CASSYYSQTSTDTQYF
-,TRBV7-2,TRBJ1-3,few,TGTGCCAGCAGCCGCCCCGGCTCTGGAAACACCATATATTTT,CASSRPGSGNTIYF
TRBD2,TRBV6-2/TRBV6-3,TRBJ2-1,few,TGTGCCAGCAGTTACACCTTAAGTAGCGGGGGGGCAAGCTCCTACAATGAGCAGTTCTTC,CASSYTLSSGGASSYNEQFF
TRBD2,TRBV5-4,TRBJ2-1,many,TGTGCCAGCAGCTCATTGGGACTACCCGACAATGAGCAGTTCTTC,CASSSLGLPDNEQFF
TRBD1,TRBV29-1,TRBJ2-5,few,TGCAGCGGGTCCTACGACAGGGGAGTTCAAGAGACCCAGTACTTC,CSGSYDRGVQETQYF
-,TRBV30,TRBJ2-3,-,TGTGCCTGGAGTGCGAGCGCAGATACGCAGTATTTT,CAWSASADTQYF
-,TRBV7-6,TRBJ2-5,-,TGTGCCAGCAGCTTAGTACAGGAAGAGACCCAGTACTTC,CASSLVQEETQYF
-,TRBV29-1,TRBJ2-3,-,TGCAGCGCCGGCCAAAGCGGAAGGACAGATACGCAGTATTTT,CSAGQSGRTDTQYF
TRBD2,TRBV20-1,TRBJ2-5,few,TGCAGTGCTAGAGATTGGGCTAGCGGGACACAAGAGACCCAGTACTTC,CSARDWASGTQETQYF
TRBD1,TRBV11-2,TRBJ2-5,-,TGTGCCAGCAGCACCCGGACAGGGTGGGGAATTTGGACCCAGTACTTC,CASSTRTGWGIWTQYF
TRBD2,TRBV5-1,TRBJ2-3,once,TGCGCCAGCAGCTCACTAGCGGGAGGAGGTATTGATACGCAGTTTTTT,CASSSLAGGGIDTQFF
TRBD2,TRBV7-9,TRBJ2-5,-,TGTGCCAGCAGCTTCCTAGCGGGAACCCAAGAGACCCAGTACTTC,CASSFLAGTQETQYF
-,TRBV7-2,TRBJ1-6,-,TGTGCCAGCAGCCCGGGGGTTGGAGGTTTCTCACCCCTCCACTTT,CASSPGVGGFSPLHF
-,TRBV6-2/TRBV6-3,TRBJ2-2,few,TGTGCCAGCAGTTACCTCGGGGCCGGGGAGCTGTTTTTT,CASSYLGAGELFF
-,TRBV6-2/TRBV6-3,TRBJ2-2,-,TGTGCCAGCAGTTACGAGGGCAGAGGGACCGGGGAGCTGTTTTTT,CASSYEGRGTGELFF
TRBD1,TRBV10-3,TRBJ1-1,few,TGTGCCATCAGTGCCCGAAGACAGGGCCAGGACACTGAAGCTTTCTTT,CAISARRQGQDTEAFF
-,TRBV10-3,TRBJ2-7,many,TGTGCCATCAGCCGGGACGCCTCCTACGAGCAGTACTTC,CAISRDASYEQYF
-,TRBV20-1,TRBJ2-1,many,TGCAGTGCTAGAATAAATGAGCAGTTCTTC,CSARINEQFF
TRBD2,TRBV11-2,TRBJ2-3,few,TGTGCCAGCAGACCCGGGACTAGCGGTCGCACAGATACGCAGTATTTT,CASRPGTSGRTDTQYF
-,TRBV18,TRBJ1-2,few,TGTGCCAGCTCACCCGGTGAGGTGCAAACCTTC,CASSPGEVQTF
TRBD2,TRBV3-1,TRBJ2-7,once,TGTGCCAGCAGCCAAGAGCGTGCTAGCGGTTACGAGCAGTACTTC,CASSQERASGYEQYF
TRBD1,TRBV30,TRBJ1-5,-,TGTGCCTGTCGTACCGGGACAGGGGGCAATCAGCCCCAGCATTTT,CACRTGTGGNQPQHF
-,TRBV29-1,TRBJ1-3,-,TGCAGCGTCCAATGGGTAGGGGACGGAAACACCATATATTTT,CSVQWVGDGNTIYF
TRBD1,TRBV20-1,TRBJ1-6,-,TGCAGTGCTAGAGAGGGAAGTGGGACAGGGGTTAATTCACCCCTCCACTTT,CSAREGSGTGVNSPLHF
-,TRBV7-2,TRBJ2-7,few,TGTGCCAGCAGCCAGGGGGGGATTTACGAGCAGTACTTC,CASSQGGIYEQYF
-,TRBV20-1,TRBJ2-1,many,TGCAGTGCTAGGGGACCTTCGGCCAATGAGCAGTTCTTC,CSARGPSANEQFF
-,TRBV5-1,TRBJ2-6,-,TGCGCCAGCAGCTTGGTGGCGGGTGGGGGCTCTGGGGCCAACGTCCTGACTTTC,CASSLVAGGGSGANVLTF
-,TRBV6-1,TRBJ2-7,few,TGTGCCAGCAGTGAAACCCTCGCGGGGGCGTCTGACGAGCAGTACTTC,CASSETLAGASDEQYF